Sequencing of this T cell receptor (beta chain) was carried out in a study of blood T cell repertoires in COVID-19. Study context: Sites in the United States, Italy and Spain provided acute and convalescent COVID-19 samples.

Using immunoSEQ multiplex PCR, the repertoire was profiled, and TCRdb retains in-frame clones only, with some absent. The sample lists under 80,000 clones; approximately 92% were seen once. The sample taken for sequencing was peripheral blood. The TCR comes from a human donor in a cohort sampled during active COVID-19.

In nucleotides, the CDR3 is TGCAGCGCCCAAAGTCGGGGTGGCTACACCTTC. Amino acids: CSAQSRGGYTF. This chain uses TRBV29-1 with TRBJ1-2, with no clear D. Germline values: CDR1 SQVTM, CDR2 ANQGSEA. The CDR3 length is 11 residues. With 7 bases removed from V and 7 bases from J, the gap between germline ends came to 13 bases.